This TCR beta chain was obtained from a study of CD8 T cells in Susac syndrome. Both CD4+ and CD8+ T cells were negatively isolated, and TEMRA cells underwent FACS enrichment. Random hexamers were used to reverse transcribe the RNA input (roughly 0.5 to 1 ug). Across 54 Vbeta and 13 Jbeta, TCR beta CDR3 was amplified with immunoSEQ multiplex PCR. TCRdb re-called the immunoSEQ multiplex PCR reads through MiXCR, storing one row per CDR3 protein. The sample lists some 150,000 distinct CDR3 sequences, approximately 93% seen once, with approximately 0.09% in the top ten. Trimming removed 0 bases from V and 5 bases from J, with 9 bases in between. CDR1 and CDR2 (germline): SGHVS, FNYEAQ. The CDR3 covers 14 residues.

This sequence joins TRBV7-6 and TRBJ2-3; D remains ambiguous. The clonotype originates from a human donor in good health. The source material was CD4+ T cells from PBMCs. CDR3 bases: TGTGCCAGCAGCTTAGCGGCCTTCGGAGATACGCAGTATTTT. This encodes CASSLAAFGDTQYF.